This T cell receptor (beta chain) was recorded in a study of blood T cell repertoires in COVID-19. This table comes from immunoSEQ multiplex PCR, and its TCRdb copy is limited to in-frame clones, with some not included. The sample consists of 250,000 to 300,000 clones, roughly 87% of them appearing once. This CDR3 is 15 amino acids long. V lost 5 bases, J lost 4 bases, and 17 bases lay in between. Per germline, CDR1 SEHNR and CDR2 FQNEAQ (reference sequence). The chain combines TRBV7-9 with TRBJ1-1; TRBD1 is a possible D gene (5 bases). The sequenced material came from peripheral blood. This sequence originates from a woman aged 45-65 years who had recovered from COVID-19. CDR3 nucleotide sequence: TGTGCCAGCAGCCACGGGGGGGTCCGGACCACTGAAGCTTTCTTT. It yields the protein CASSHGGVRTTEAFF.